Listed here are 15 T cell receptor beta chains from one sample, sequenced in a study of OX40 agonist ivuxolimab in advanced cancers. Measured with immunoSEQ multiplex PCR; TCRdb has only the in-frame clones, and not every one. Seen here are approximately 69,000 clones, roughly 85% observed once, and the top ten hold around 0.73%. This specimen was CD4+ or CD8+ T cells sorted from blood, taken in a trial of the OX40 agonist ivuxolimab. These receptors were collected from an adult with an advanced solid tumor such as melanoma, head and neck, liver or kidney cancer.

The V and J genes are TRBV18 and TRBJ1-3; D perhaps matches TRBD1 (6 bases). CDR1 is KGHSH and CDR2 is LQKENI in the germline V gene. The ends were cut back, 2 bases at V and 4 bases at J, with 15 bases in the middle. CDR3 length: 16 amino acids. The CDR3: CASSPVHRDTGNTIYF. The CDR3, as DNA: TGTGCCAGCTCACCAGTCCACAGGGATACGGGAAACACCATATATTTT.

V is TRBV5-6 and J is TRBJ1-5, with 9 bases lining up with TRBD1. The germline gives CDR1 SGHDT, CDR2 YYEEEE. This CDR3 comprises 16 residues. The V gene end was trimmed by 2 bases and the J gene end by 3 bases; junction bases not matched to a gene: 6. The chain's CDR3 is CASSLSGTGNNQPQHF. CDR3 bases: TGTGCCAGCAGCTTATCCGGGACAGGGAACAATCAGCCCCAGCATTTT.

In regard to this clone: At one of its ends the junction is not consistent with the germline gene, which may arise from a read error. V usage is TRBV19 and J usage is TRBJ2-2; 7 bases are shared with TRBD1. The CDR3 spans 15 residues. CDR1 LNHDA and CDR2 SQIVND come from the germline V gene (reference sequence). CDR3 bases: TGTGCCAGTAGTTTAGACAGGGTGTACACCGGGGAGCTGTTTTTT. Translation: CASSLDRVYTGELFF.

This chain connects TRBV9 to TRBJ1-3; TRBD1 matches at 9 bases. The CDR3 has 17 residues. The V and J ends lost 0 bases and 1 base, in that order; junction bases with no gene match: 5. The germline V gene has CDR1 SGDLS and CDR2 YYNGEE. Here the CDR3 DNA reads TGTGCCAGCAGCGTAGATCACAGGGGGCCTTCTGGAAACACCATATATTTT. It specifies CASSVDHRGPSGNTIYF.

The V call is TRBV7-8, the J call TRBJ1-3; D is undetermined. Germline CDR1 and CDR2: SGHVS and FQNEAQ. CDR3 length: 14 residues. V lost 1 base and J 7 bases, leaving 11 bases between the germline ends. In DNA form, the CDR3 reads TGTGCCAGCAGCTTAGTAGGCCTCGAGAACACCATATATTTT. Amino acid sequence: CASSLVGLENTIYF.

The chain employs TRBV6-6 and TRBJ2-3; D remains ambiguous. Trimming took 5 bases from V and 14 from J, leaving 17 bases between them. The length of the CDR3 is 12 residues. Germline loops: CDR1 MNHNY, CDR2 SVGAGI (reference sequence). The CDR3 DNA is TGTGCCAGCAGTACCCCAAGCGTGCAGCTGTATTTT. It translates to CASSTPSVQLYF.

V and J are TRBV9 and TRBJ2-3; a possible D gene is TRBD1 (5 bases). Between the trimmed V and J ends, which lost 4 bases and 0 bases, there was a span of 6 bases. The germline CDR1 and CDR2 sequences are SGDLS and YYNGEE. CDR3 length equals 13 residues. The CDR3 sequence: CASSRTSTDTQYF. The CDR3 DNA reads TGTGCCAGCAGCCGGACAAGCACAGATACGCAGTATTTT.

The gene calls are TRBV4-1 and TRBJ1-3, with D perhaps matching TRBD1 (5 bases). The CDR3 is 15 residues long. Germline assignment: CDR1 MGHRA and CDR2 YSYEKL. V was clipped by 2 bases and J by 9 bases, with 17 bases between them. In nucleotides, the CDR3 is TGCGCCAGCAGCCAATTACAGGTCCCCTACGGCACCATATATTTT. Translating gives CASSQLQVPYGTIYF.

The gene calls are TRBV6-6 and TRBJ2-7, with 8 nucleotides matching TRBD2. V gave up 6 bases and J gave up 4 bases; unmatched junction bases: 8. The CDR3 is made up of 14 amino acids. Germline values: CDR1 MNHNY, CDR2 SVGAGI (reference sequence). CDR3 DNA sequence: TGTGCCAGCAGCCCCGGGAGGGCGGGGTACGAGCAGTACTTC. Translating it yields CASSPGRAGYEQYF.

The chain is built from TRBV28 and TRBJ2-7; tentative D call: TRBD1 (5 bases). Trimming stripped 10 bases from V and 3 bases from J, with 13 bases between. The germline gives CDR1 MDHEN, CDR2 SYDVKM. CDR3 length equals 12 residues. The chain's CDR3 is CATSGFGYEQYF. CDR3 DNA sequence: TGTGCCACCTCAGGGTTCGGCTACGAGCAGTACTTC. The full variable domain, its missing parts supplied by reference TRBV28 and TRBJ2-7, is DVKVTQSSRYLVKRTGEKVFLECVQDMDHENMFWYRQDPGLGLRLIYFSYDVKMKEKGDIPEGYSVSREKKERFSLILESASTNQTSMYLCATSGFGYEQYFGPGTRLTVT.

The CDR3 region has the DNA TGTGCCAGCAGTTACCGGGCTAGCGGGAGTACCGGGGAGCTGTTTTTT. This codes for CASSYRASGSTGELFF. The chain is built from TRBV6-5 and TRBJ2-2; TRBD2 matches 10 bases. The CDR3 runs to 16 residues. Germline-derived CDR1 and CDR2 are MNHEY and SVGAGI. The J segment lost 5 bases and the V segment lost 2 bases, leaving 5 bases of the junction unmatched.

This clone has only one observation. The J gene is TRBJ1-2, the V gene TRBV7-2; 7 bases are a match to TRBD1. V gave up 5 bases and J gave up 2 bases; unmatched junction bases: 14. This CDR3 has 17 amino acids. The V gene's germline CDR1 is SGHTA and CDR2 FQGNSA. DNA of the CDR3: TGTGCCAGCAGCCGTACAGGGGTAGGATGGGACAACTATGGCTACACCTTC. Encoded protein: CASSRTGVGWDNYGYTF.

This chain connects TRBV28 to TRBJ2-7; 8 positions match TRBD2. The junction had 13 bases not matched to a gene; V was cut back by 5 bases and J by 1 base. The CDR3 is 17 amino acids. CDR1 MDHEN and CDR2 SYDVKM come from the germline V gene. As DNA, the CDR3 is TGTGCCAGCAGTCCACATTGGGCTAGCGGGTGGTCCTACGAGCAGTACTTC. It yields the protein CASSPHWASGWSYEQYF.

The chain uses TRBV5-6 and TRBJ1-4; TRBD1 might be the D (6 bases). Germline V CDR1 and CDR2: SGHDT, YYEEEE. Deletions cut 3 bases from V and 7 bases from J, with 16 bases between. The CDR3 covers 15 residues. This CDR3 reads CASSWGAGPGEKLFF. In nucleotides, the CDR3 is TGTGCCAGCAGCTGGGGGGCAGGGCCGGGTGAAAAACTGTTTTTT.

The chain is built from TRBV7-8 and TRBJ2-3, with a possible D match to TRBD2 (6 bases). Germline V gene data show CDR1 as SGHVS and CDR2 as FQNEAQ. The CDR3 covers 15 residues. Trimming took 7 bases from V and 1 from J, leaving 15 bases between them. The CDR3 here is CASTQGTGGTDTQYF. The CDR3 DNA follows: TGTGCCAGCACGCAGGGAACGGGAGGCACAGATACGCAGTATTTT. The full variable domain, in which reference TRBV7-8 and TRBJ2-3 provide the parts outside the CDR3, is GAGVSQSPRYKVAKRGQDVALRCDPISGHVSLFWYQQALGQGPEFLTYFQNEAQLDKSGLPSDRFFAERPEGSVSTLKIQRTQQEDSAVYLCASTQGTGGTDTQYFGPGTRLTVL.